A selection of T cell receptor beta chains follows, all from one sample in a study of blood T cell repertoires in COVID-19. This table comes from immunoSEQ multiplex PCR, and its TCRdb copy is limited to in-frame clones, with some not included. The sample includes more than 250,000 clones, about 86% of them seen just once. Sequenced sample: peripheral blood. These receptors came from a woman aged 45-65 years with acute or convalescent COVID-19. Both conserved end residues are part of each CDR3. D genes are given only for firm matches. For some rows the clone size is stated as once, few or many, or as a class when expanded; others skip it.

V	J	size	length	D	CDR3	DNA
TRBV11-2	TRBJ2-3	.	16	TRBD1	CASSLWGQGASDTQYF	TGTGCCAGCAGCTTATGGGGACAGGGTGCATCAGATACGCAGTATTTT
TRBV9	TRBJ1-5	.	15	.	CASSVGGQSNQPQHF	TGTGCCAGCAGCGTTGGCGGGCAGAGCAATCAGCCCCAGCATTTT
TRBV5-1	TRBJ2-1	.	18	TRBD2	CASSLDGGAGGPSNEQFF	TGCGCCAGCAGCTTGGACGGTGGGGCGGGGGGGCCTTCCAATGAGCAGTTCTTC
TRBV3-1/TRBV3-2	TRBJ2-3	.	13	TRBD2	CASSLGLADTQYF	TGTGCCAGCAGCCTTGGACTAGCAGATACGCAGTATTTT
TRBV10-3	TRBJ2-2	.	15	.	CAISDLSTNTGELFF	TGTGCCATCAGTGATTTATCCACTAACACCGGGGAGCTGTTTTTT
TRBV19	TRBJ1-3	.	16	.	CASSIVGRGKGNTIYF	TGTGCCAGTAGTATCGTCGGGAGGGGAAAAGGAAACACCATATATTTT
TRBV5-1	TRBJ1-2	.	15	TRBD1	CASSSPIGQGDGYTF	TGCGCCAGCAGCTCGCCTATCGGACAGGGCGATGGCTACACCTTC
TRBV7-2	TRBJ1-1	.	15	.	CASSRGQFMNTEAFF	TGTGCCAGCAGCCGCGGACAGTTCATGAACACTGAAGCTTTCTTT
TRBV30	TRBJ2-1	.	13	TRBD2	CAWSWEGPNEQFF	TGTGCCTGGAGTTGGGAGGGGCCCAATGAGCAGTTCTTC
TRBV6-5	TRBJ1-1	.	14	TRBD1	CASSSRTGGMEAFF	TGTGCCAGCAGTTCCAGGACAGGGGGCATGGAAGCTTTCTTT
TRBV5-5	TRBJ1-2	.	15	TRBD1	CASSYGTGGAYGYTF	TGTGCCAGCAGCTACGGGACAGGGGGAGCCTATGGCTACACCTTC
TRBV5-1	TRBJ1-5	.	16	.	CASSLVGDSFNQPQHF	TGCGCCAGCAGCTTGGTAGGCGACAGCTTCAATCAGCCCCAGCATTTT
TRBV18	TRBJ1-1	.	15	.	CASSPNGGPNTEAFF	TGTGCCAGCTCACCAAACGGGGGGCCGAACACTGAAGCTTTCTTT
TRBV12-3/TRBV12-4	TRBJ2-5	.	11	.	CASTLGGTQYF	TGTGCCAGCACCTTAGGAGGGACCCAGTACTTC
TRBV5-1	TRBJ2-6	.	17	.	CASSATASAAGANVLTF	TGCGCCAGCAGCGCGACAGCTTCAGCTGCTGGGGCCAACGTCCTGACTTTC
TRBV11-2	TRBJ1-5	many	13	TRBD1	CASRLDREFPQHF	TGTGCCAGCAGATTGGACAGGGAGTTTCCCCAGCATTTT
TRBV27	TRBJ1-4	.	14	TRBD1	CASSRQGANEKLFF	TGTGCCAGCAGCCGACAGGGAGCAAATGAAAAACTGTTTTTT
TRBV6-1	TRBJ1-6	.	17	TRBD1	CASSESPLGQGNSPLHF	TGTGCCAGCAGTGAATCCCCCCTGGGACAGGGGAATTCACCCCTCCACTTT
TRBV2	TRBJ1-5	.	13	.	CASSEDSGQPQHF	TGTGCCAGCAGTGAGGATTCGGGTCAGCCCCAGCATTTT
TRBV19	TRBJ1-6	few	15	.	CASSAGVGVRSPLHF	TGTGCCAGTAGTGCAGGGGTAGGGGTCCGTTCACCCCTCCACTTT
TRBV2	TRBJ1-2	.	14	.	CASSLLDTSYGYTF	TGTGCCAGCAGTCTCCTCGACACTTCCTATGGCTACACCTTC
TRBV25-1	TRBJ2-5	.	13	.	CASSPRWGETQYF	TGTGCCAGCAGTCCTAGGTGGGGCGAGACCCAGTACTTC
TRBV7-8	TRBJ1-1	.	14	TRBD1	CASSYRGGNTEAFF	TGTGCCAGCAGCTACAGGGGGGGGAACACTGAAGCTTTCTTT
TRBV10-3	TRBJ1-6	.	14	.	CAISESAGDSPLHF	TGTGCCATCAGTGAGTCGGCAGGGGATTCACCCCTCCACTTT
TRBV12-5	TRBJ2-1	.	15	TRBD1	CASGPGTGGIDEQFF	TGTGCTAGTGGCCCCGGGACAGGGGGCATCGATGAGCAGTTCTTC
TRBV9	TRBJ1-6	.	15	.	CASSVGTEGYSPLHF	TGTGCCAGCAGCGTAGGGACAGAGGGGTATTCACCCCTCCACTTT
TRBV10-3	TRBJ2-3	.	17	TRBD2	CAISASGPVGGTDTQYF	TGTGCCATCAGTGCTAGCGGGCCGGTGGGGGGCACAGATACGCAGTATTTT
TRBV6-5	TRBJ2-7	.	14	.	CASSSRQASYEQYF	TGTGCCAGCAGTAGTCGACAGGCCTCCTACGAGCAGTACTTC
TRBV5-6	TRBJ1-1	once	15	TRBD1	CASSLIRQGNTEAFF	TGTGCCAGCAGCTTGATAAGACAGGGGAACACTGAAGCTTTCTTT
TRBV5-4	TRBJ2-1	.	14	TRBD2	CASSWVAGDNEQFF	TGTGCCAGCAGCTGGGTAGCGGGAGATAATGAGCAGTTCTTC
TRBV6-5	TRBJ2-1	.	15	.	CASSLGKGKLNEQFF	TGTGCCAGCAGCCTTGGAAAGGGGAAACTCAATGAGCAGTTCTTC
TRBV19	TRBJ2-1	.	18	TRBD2	CASSIGLAGGFLVDEQFF	TGTGCCAGTAGTATTGGGCTAGCGGGGGGGTTTTTAGTGGATGAGCAGTTCTTC
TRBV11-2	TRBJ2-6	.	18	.	CASSLDRQGDSGANVLTF	TGTGCCAGCAGCTTAGATCGGCAGGGCGACTCTGGGGCCAACGTCCTGACTTTC
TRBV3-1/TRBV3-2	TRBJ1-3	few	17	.	CASSQLSGPSSGNTIYF	TGTGCCAGCAGCCAACTGAGCGGCCCCAGCTCTGGAAACACCATATATTTT
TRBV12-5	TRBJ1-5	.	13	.	CASDYDSNQPQHF	TGTGCTAGTGACTATGATAGCAATCAGCCCCAGCATTTT
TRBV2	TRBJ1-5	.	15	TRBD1	CASSNDRAMNQPQHF	TGTGCCAGCAGTAACGACAGGGCCATGAATCAGCCCCAGCATTTT
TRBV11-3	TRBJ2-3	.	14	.	CASSFGSSTDTQYF	TGTGCCAGCAGCTTCGGGTCCTCCACAGATACGCAGTATTTT